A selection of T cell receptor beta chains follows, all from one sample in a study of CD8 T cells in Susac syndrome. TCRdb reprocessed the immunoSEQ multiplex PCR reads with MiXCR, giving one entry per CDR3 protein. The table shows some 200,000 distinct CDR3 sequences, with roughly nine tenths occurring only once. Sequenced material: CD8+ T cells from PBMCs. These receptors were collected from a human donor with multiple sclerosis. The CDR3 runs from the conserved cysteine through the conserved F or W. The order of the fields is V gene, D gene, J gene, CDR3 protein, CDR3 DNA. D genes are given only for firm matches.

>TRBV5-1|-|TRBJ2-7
CASSFDQGLSSLYEQYF
TGCGCCAGCAGCTTCGACCAGGGCCTCTCTTCGTTATACGAGCAGTACTTC
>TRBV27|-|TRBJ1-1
CASSPLLGMIESEAFF
TGTGCCAGCAGTCCACTATTGGGGATGATTGAATCTGAAGCTTTCTTT
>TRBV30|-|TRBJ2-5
CAWSPGWGRGSQETQYF
TGTGCCTGGAGTCCAGGGTGGGGCAGGGGTTCTCAAGAGACCCAGTACTTC
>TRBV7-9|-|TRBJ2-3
CASSPLGYSSTDTQYF
TGTGCCAGCAGCCCTCTAGGGTATTCCTCCACAGATACGCAGTATTTT
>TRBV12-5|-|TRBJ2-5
CASGLEGGSQETQYF
TGTGCTAGTGGTTTGGAGGGGGGTTCCCAAGAGACCCAGTACTTC
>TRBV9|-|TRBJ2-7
CASSYPSPGPSGEQYF
TGTGCCAGCAGCTACCCCTCGCCAGGCCCCTCGGGCGAGCAGTACTTC
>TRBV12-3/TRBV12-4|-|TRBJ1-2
CASTLGGGGYGYTF
TGTGCCAGCACCTTGGGGGGTGGGGGCTATGGCTACACCTTC
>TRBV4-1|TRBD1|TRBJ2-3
CASSQVGTAPSTDTQYF
TGCGCCAGCAGCCAGGTCGGGACAGCCCCGTCCACAGATACGCAGTATTTT
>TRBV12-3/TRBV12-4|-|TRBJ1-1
CASSLEPDGAFF
TGTGCCAGCAGTCTGGAACCCGACGGAGCTTTCTTT
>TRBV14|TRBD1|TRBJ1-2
CASSQGGQLYGYTF
TGTGCCAGCAGCCAAGGGGGACAGCTCTATGGCTACACCTTC
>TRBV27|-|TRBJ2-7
CASSRSDTWEQYF
TGTGCCAGCAGCCGTAGTGACACATGGGAGCAGTACTTC
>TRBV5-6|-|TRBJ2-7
CASSLGNNGHEQYF
TGTGCCAGCAGCTTGGGCAATAATGGCCACGAGCAGTACTTC
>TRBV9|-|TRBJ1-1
CASGHVDTEAFF
TGTGCCAGCGGACACGTGGACACTGAAGCTTTCTTT
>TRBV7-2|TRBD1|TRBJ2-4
CASSPWPGQVIQYF
TGTGCCAGCAGCCCCTGGCCGGGACAGGTCATTCAGTACTTC
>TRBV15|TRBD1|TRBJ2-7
CATSSVQGATVVYEQYF
TGTGCCACCAGCAGTGTGCAGGGGGCCACAGTGGTCTACGAGCAGTACTTC